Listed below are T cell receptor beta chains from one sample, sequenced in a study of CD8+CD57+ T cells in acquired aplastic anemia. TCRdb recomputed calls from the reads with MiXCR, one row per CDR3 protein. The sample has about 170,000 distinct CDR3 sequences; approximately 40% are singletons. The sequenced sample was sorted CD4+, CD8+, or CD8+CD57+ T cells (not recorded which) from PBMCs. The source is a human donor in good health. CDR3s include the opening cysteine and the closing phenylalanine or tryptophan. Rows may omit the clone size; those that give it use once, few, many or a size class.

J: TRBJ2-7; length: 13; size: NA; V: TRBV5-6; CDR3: CASSPTLSYEQYF
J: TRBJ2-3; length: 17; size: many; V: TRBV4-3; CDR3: CASSQDLTSPSTDTQYF
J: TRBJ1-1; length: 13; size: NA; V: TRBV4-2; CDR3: CASSQEPNTEAFF
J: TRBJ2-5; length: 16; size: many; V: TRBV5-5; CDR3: CASSFGIAGGRETQYF
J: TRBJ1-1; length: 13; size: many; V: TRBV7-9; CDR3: CASSASAGLGAFF
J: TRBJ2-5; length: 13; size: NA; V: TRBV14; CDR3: CASSPRLKETQYF
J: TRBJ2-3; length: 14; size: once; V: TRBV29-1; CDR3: CSQVAGVSTDTQYF
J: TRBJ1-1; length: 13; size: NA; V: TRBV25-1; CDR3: CASSVGTGTEAFF
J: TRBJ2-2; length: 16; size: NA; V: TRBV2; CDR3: CASTARRTGNSGELFF
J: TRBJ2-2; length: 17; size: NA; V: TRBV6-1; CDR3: CASGEGQERTNTGEPFF
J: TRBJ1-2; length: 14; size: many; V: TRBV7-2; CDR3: CASSPNPGVGGYTF
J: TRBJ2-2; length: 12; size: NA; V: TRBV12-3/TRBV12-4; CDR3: CASTLLSGELFF
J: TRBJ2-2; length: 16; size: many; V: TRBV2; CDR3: CASSGAGGHFAGELFF
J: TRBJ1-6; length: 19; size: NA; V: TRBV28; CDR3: CASTAPLNLRPENNSPLHF
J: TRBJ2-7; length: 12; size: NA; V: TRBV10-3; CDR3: CAIRDGSYEQYF
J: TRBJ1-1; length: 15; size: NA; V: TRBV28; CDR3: CASSQRQTGGTEAFF
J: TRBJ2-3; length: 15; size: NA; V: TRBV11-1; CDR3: CASSLRTSGTDTQYF
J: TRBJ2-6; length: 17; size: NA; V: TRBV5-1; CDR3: CASSRSPSSSGANVLTF
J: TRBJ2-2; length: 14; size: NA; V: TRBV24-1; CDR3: CATSGHVDTGELFF
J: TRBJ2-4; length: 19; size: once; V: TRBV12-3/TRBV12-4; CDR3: CASTKTGLAGGIGKNIQYF
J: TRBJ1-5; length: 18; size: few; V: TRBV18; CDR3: CASSPLASVSFGNQPQHF
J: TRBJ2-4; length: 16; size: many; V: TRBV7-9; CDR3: CASSWGLATSGGIQYF
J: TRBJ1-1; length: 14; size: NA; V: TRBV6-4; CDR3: CASHQGQGRTEAFF
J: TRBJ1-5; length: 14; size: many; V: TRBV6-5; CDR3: CASRQGSLNQPQHF
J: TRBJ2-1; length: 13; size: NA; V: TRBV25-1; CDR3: CAAGSGAYNEQFF
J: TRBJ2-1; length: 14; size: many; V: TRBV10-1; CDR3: CASSDRGGVHEQFF
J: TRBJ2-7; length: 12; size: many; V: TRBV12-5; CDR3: CASGLVLYEQYF
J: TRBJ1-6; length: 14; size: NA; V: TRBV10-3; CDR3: CASRTGRNNSPLHF
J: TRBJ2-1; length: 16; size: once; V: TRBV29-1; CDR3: CSVGGFIGTGPDEQFF
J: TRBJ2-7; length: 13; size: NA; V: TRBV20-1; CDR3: CSASPGTSYEQYF
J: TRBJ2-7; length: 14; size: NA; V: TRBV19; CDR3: CASSFTGSSYEPYF
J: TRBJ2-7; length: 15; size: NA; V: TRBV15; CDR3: CATSRTGDRYYEQYF
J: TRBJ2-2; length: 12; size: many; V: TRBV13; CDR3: CASSYSGGALFF
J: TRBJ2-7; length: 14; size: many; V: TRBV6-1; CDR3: CASSPGLGAYEQYF
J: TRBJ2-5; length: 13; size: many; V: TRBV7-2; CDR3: CASSSLPRGTQYF
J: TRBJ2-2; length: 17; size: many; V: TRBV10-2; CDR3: CATWDPGLAENTGELFF
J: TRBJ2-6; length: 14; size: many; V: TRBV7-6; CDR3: CASSAISGANVLTF
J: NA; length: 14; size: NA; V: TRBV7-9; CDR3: CASSAGQAWNEQFF
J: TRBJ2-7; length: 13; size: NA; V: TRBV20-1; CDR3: CSAIVLAAYEQYF
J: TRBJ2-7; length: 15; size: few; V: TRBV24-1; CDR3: CATSVRTAEVCEQYF
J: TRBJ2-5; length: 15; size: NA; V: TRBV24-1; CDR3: CATSDLGTGEETQYF
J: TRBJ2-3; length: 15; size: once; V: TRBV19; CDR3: CASSERDFSTDTQYF
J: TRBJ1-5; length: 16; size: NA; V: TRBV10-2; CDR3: CASSVGSGDSNQPQHF
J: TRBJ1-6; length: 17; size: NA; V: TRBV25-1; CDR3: CASSDVVGVSYNPPLHF
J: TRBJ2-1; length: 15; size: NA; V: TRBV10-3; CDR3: CAISESTTRSNEQFF
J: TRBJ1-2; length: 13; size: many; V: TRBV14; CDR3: CASSQELNYGYTF
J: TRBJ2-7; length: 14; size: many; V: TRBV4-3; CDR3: CASSRDRVGYEQYF
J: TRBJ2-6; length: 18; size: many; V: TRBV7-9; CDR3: CASSFRDRGLAGANVLTF
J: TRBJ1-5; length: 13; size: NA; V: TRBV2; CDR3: CASSEEGAKAQHF
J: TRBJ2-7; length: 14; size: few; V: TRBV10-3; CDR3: CAISVPGTAYEQYF
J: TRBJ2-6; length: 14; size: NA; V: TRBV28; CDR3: CATPEFPGANVLTF
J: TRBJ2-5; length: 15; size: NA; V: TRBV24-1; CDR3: CATSDLQQGQETQYF
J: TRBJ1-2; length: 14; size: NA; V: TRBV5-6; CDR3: CASSLGDGVSGYTF
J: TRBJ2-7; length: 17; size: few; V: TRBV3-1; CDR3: CASSQRASWGLVREQYF
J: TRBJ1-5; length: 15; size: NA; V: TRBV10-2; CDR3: CASSGIGLGGQPQHF
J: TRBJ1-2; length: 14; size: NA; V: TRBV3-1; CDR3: CASRVQGAGYGYTF
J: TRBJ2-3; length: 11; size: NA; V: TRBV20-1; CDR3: CSARLSGTQYF